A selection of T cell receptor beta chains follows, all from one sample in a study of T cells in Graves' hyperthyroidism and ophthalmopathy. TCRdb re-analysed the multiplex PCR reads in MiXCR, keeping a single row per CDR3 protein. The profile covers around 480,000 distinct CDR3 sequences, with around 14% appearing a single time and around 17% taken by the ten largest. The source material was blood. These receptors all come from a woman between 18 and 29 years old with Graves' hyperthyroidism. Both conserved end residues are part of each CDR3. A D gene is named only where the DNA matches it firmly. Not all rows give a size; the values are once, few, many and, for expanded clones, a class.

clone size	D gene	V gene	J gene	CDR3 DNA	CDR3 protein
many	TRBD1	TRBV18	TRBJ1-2	TGTGCCAGCTCACCGATGGACAGGGTCATAGATGGCTACACCTTC	CASSPMDRVIDGYTF
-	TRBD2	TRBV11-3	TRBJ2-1	TGTGCCAGCAGCTCCCCACGCAGCGGGACTATTAGAGGTGAGCAGTTCTTC	CASSSPRSGTIRGEQFF
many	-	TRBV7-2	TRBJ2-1	TGTGCCAGCAGCTTATCGGCGGGAACCTACAATGAGCAGTTCTTC	CASSLSAGTYNEQFF
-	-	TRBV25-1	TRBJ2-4	TGTGCCAGCAGTGAATTCGGTAGCTTGGCCAAAAACATTCAGTACTTC	CASSEFGSLAKNIQYF
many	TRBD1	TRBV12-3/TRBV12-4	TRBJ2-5	TGTGCCAGCAGTGCGGGGACAGGGGCCCAAGAGACCCAGTACTTC	CASSAGTGAQETQYF
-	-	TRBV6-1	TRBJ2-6	TGTGCCAGCAGTCGTCATGTGGGGGTAACTGGGGCCAACGTCCTGACTTTC	CASSRHVGVTGANVLTF
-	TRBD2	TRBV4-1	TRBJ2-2	TGCGCCAGCAGCCAGGGGCCTAGCGGGAGGTCGGACGGGGAGCTGTTTTTT	CASSQGPSGRSDGELFF
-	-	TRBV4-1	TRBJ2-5	TGCGCCAGCAGCCAAATCTTGTTCGGAAGCTATAGGGAGACCCAGTACTTC	CASSQILFGSYRETQYF
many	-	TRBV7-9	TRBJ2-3	TGTGCCAGCAGCCCCCGGGTTCCAGCGGATATTAAGAAAGCTAGCACAGATACGCAGTATTTT	CASSPRVPADIKKASTDTQYF
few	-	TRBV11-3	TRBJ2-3	TGTGCCAGCAGCTTAGAGGGAGAACCCTTATCAGATACGCAGTATTTT	CASSLEGEPLSDTQYF
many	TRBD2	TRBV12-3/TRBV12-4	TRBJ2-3	TGTGCCAGCAGTTTGACCGGGACTAGCGCGACCACAGATACGCAGTATTTT	CASSLTGTSATTDTQYF
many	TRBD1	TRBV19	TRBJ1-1	TGTGCCAGTAGTATTGGGGACAGGGGTTTGACTGAAGCTTTCTTT	CASSIGDRGLTEAFF
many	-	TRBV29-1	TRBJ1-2	TGCAGCGTTGAGGGGGGGTATGGCTACACCTTC	CSVEGGYGYTF
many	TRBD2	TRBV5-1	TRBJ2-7	TGCGCCAGCAGCTCGACTAGCGGGAGGGCCAGAGTCCACGAGCAGTACTTC	CASSSTSGRARVHEQYF
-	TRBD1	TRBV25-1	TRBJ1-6	TGTGCCAGCCTAGGACAGGGGGCTTATTCACCCCTCCACTTT	CASLGQGAYSPLHF
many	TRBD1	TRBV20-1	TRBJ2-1	TGCAGTGCGATGGGTAGGACAGGGGTGACCAGCGGGACATACAATGAGCAGTTCTTC	CSAMGRTGVTSGTYNEQFF